The TCR beta chain described here comes from a study of shared clonotypes between healthy human individuals. The material for each subset, its genomic DNA, was split evenly across several immunoSEQ plates. The table came from immunoSEQ multiplex PCR; TCRdb's copy has only in-frame clones and leaves some out. This table holds 2,500,000 or so clones, 80% to 95% found once. This CDR3 region has 14 residues. The V end lost 7 bases, the J end lost 0 bases, and 13 bases lay between the germline ends. The germline V gene encodes CDR1 MNHNS and CDR2 SASEGT. This receptor was obtained from a man aged 18 to 29 in good health. Some clones in this sample may be carry-over from other donors' samples. The sample taken for sequencing was naive CD4+ T cells from PBMCs. Noted subset: CD45RA+ positively selected. The chain carries TRBV6-1 and TRBJ2-7; maybe TRBD1 (6 bases). For the CDR3, the DNA is TGTGCCAGCAAACCTAGGACAGTCTCCTACGAGCAGTACTTC. It codes for CASKPRTVSYEQYF.